Listed here are 15 T cell receptor beta chains from one sample, sequenced in a study of shared clonotypes between healthy human individuals. Terminally differentiated effector memory CD45RA+ cells were excluded from the naive CD8 cells, which were CD45RO-negative and positively selected for CCR7. Using immunoSEQ multiplex PCR, the repertoire was profiled, and TCRdb retains in-frame clones only, with some absent. The repertoire holds millions of clones, about 93% seen once, with roughly 1.7% in the top ten. The sample comprised naive CD8+ T cells from PBMCs. These receptors originate from a man aged 18 to 30 in good health. Some clones in this sample may be carry-over from other donors' samples.

The chain employs TRBV9 and TRBJ2-5; TRBD2 agrees at 11 bases. Germline CDR1 and CDR2: SGDLS and YYNGEE. The CDR3 is 14 amino acids. V lost 4 bases, J lost 5 bases, and 4 bases stayed unmatched. The CDR3 nucleotides are TGTGCCAGCAGCACTAGCGGGAGCGGTGAGACCCAGTACTTC. Translation gives CASSTSGSGETQYF.

The rearrangement links TRBV7-3 to TRBJ2-5; 13 bases fit TRBD2. The trim removed 2 bases at V and 2 bases at J, leaving 2 bases unmatched. This CDR3 has 16 amino acids. Germline V gene lookup returns CDR1 SGHTA and CDR2 FQGTGA. The CDR3 DNA reads TGTGCCAGCAGCTTACCGGGACTAGCGGGACAAGAGACCCAGTACTTC. It codes for CASSLPGLAGQETQYF.

The rearrangement uses TRBV13 and TRBJ1-2; perhaps TRBD1 as D (6 bases). The V end was cut by 4 bases, the J end by 6 bases, with 24 bases between. The CDR3 is 17 residues long. Germline V lookup: CDR1 PRHDT, CDR2 FYEKMQ (reference sequence). The CDR3: CASSWAGSGTGTNGYTF. DNA for the CDR3: TGTGCCAGCAGCTGGGCGGGGTCCGGGACTGGGACAAATGGCTACACCTTC.

For the CDR3, the DNA is TGTGCCAGCAGCGTCAAATTGTTTCCCTACAATGAGCAGTTCTTC. This codes for CASSVKLFPYNEQFF. This rearrangement joins TRBV7-3 to TRBJ2-1; no firm D call. The CDR3 consists of 15 residues. The V end was cut by 5 bases, the J end by 2 bases, with 13 bases between. CDR1 SGHTA and CDR2 FQGTGA come from the germline V gene.

Written as DNA, the CDR3 is TGCGCCAGCAGCCCGGGGACAGCACCTTCGAACACCGGGGAGCTGTTTTTT. Translation gives CASSPGTAPSNTGELFF. The chain combines TRBV4-1 with TRBJ2-2; TRBD1 matches at 7 bases. V lost 4 bases, J lost 0 bases, and 8 bases stayed unmatched. This CDR3 has 17 residues. Germline V gives CDR1 MGHRA, CDR2 YSYEKL.

The chain employs TRBV19 and TRBJ1-2, with D perhaps matching TRBD1 (5 bases). CDR1 is LNHDA and CDR2 is SQIVND in the germline V gene (reference sequence). Trimming removed 6 bases from V and 7 bases from J, with 12 bases in between. The CDR3 length is 12 residues. CDR3 in amino acids: CASSYGASGYTF. The CDR3 bases are TGTGCCAGTAGCTATGGGGCTAGTGGCTACACCTTC.

This clone was seen a handful of times. The J gene is TRBJ2-1, the V gene TRBV28, with 9 nucleotides matching TRBD2. The V gene's germline CDR1 is MDHEN and CDR2 SYDVKM. Germline trimming cut 6 bases from V and 4 bases from J; bases unmatched to any gene: 10. The CDR3 loop spans 16 amino acids. The CDR3 spells CASSPLSGRSYNEQFF. DNA for the CDR3: TGTGCCAGCAGCCCCTTAAGCGGGAGGTCGTACAATGAGCAGTTCTTC.

This chain joins TRBV5-4 and TRBJ1-2, with 7 bases fitting TRBD1. This CDR3 has 15 residues. J lost 0 bases, V lost 0 bases, and 2 bases had no gene match. The germline V gene has CDR1 SGHNT and CDR2 YYREEE (reference sequence). CDR3 sequence reads: CASSLAGQSNYGYTF. The CDR3, as DNA: TGTGCCAGCAGCTTGGCGGGACAGTCTAACTATGGCTACACCTTC.

This rearrangement joins TRBV9 to TRBJ2-2; D might be TRBD2 (6 bases). V was cut by 1 base and J by 1 base, with 11 bases left in between. Germline V lookup: CDR1 SGDLS, CDR2 YYNGEE. The CDR3 contains 16 residues. CDR3 in DNA: TGTGCCAGCAGCGTATTGCGGGACCGGAACACCGGGGAGCTGTTTTTT. Its protein is CASSVLRDRNTGELFF. The entire variable domain, with the rest obtained from reference TRBV9 and TRBJ2-2, is as follows: DSGVTQTPKHLITATGQRVTLRCSPRSGDLSVYWYQQSLDQGLQFLIQYYNGEERAKGNILERFSAQQFPDLHSELNLSSLELGDSALYFCASSVLRDRNTGELFFGEGSRLTVL.

The chain links TRBV15 to TRBJ2-5; no clear D gene. Germline V gene sequence: CDR1 LNHNV, CDR2 YYDKDF (reference sequence). Trimming took off 5 bases at V and 1 base at J, with 8 bases between the two ends. The CDR3 covers 13 residues. The CDR3 DNA is TGTGCCACCAGCGGCCGGCTCCAAGAGACCCAGTACTTC. Protein product: CATSGRLQETQYF.

The chain joins TRBV7-8 to TRBJ2-1, with 8 bases that match TRBD2. Per the germline V gene, CDR1 is SGHVS and CDR2 is FQNEAQ. V shed 5 bases, J shed 4 bases, and the junction held 7 bases outside the gene matches. This CDR3 is 15 amino acids long. CDR3 DNA sequence: TGTGCCAGCAGCCCCGGGGGGGGCAGTTACAATGAGCAGTTCTTC. It encodes CASSPGGGSYNEQFF.

This chain links TRBV21-1 with TRBJ2-1; the table's D call, TRBD2, was not checked against the DNA. TRBV21-1 is annotated as a pseudogene. The CDR3 has 19 residues. This CDR3 is CASSGLWREGSNSYNEQFF. The CDR3 coding sequence is TGTGCCAGCAGCGGACTGTGGCGGGAGGGTAGCAACTCCTACAATGAGCAGTTCTTC.

This chain joins TRBV5-1 and TRBJ2-7; 7 nucleotides align to TRBD1. Germline V lookup: CDR1 SGHRS, CDR2 YFSETQ. V was clipped by 0 bases and J by 4 bases; unmatched bases: 4. The CDR3 consists of 14 residues. The CDR3 loop reads CASSLAGGLYEQYF. CDR3 nucleotide sequence: TGCGCCAGCAGCTTGGCAGGGGGTTTGTACGAGCAGTACTTC. The variable domain in full, completed from reference TRBV5-1 and TRBJ2-7, reads KAGVTQTPRYLIKTRGQQVTLSCSPISGHRSVSWYQQTPGQGLQFLFEYFSETQRNKGNFPGRFSGRQFSNSRSEMNVSTLELGDSALYLCASSLAGGLYEQYFGPGTRLTVT.

The chain recombines TRBV7-6 with TRBJ2-7; the D gene is possibly TRBD1 (6 bases). The V end lost 5 bases, the J end lost 0 bases, and 17 bases lay between the germline ends. CDR1 SGHVS and CDR2 FNYEAQ come from the germline V gene. The CDR3 extends over 16 amino acids. CDR3 sequence reads: CASSLASRDTSYEQYF. The CDR3 DNA reads TGTGCCAGCAGCCTGGCAAGCCGGGACACCTCCTACGAGCAGTACTTC.

This chain uses TRBV7-9 with TRBJ2-7; 10 nucleotides agree with TRBD2. The CDR3 contains 18 residues. Trimming took 1 base from V and 2 from J; bases not matched to a gene: 11. Germline V gene sequence: CDR1 SEHNR, CDR2 FQNEAQ (reference sequence). The CDR3 sequence: CASSLGLKREGPTYEQYF. As DNA, the CDR3 is TGTGCCAGCAGCTTAGGGCTTAAGCGGGAGGGCCCTACCTACGAGCAGTACTTC.